This T cell receptor (beta chain) was sequenced for a study of T-cell memory formation after mild COVID-19. At the level of the study: Most TCR clusters belonged to a single donor.

CDR1 and CDR2 (germline): SGHRS, YFSETQ. Deletions cut 2 bases from V and 2 bases from J, with 11 bases between. CDR3 length: 14 residues. Study-wide results and caveats: Contracting clones localized mainly to CM and EM when CD4+ and mainly to EMRA when CD8+. The authors did not confirm SARS-CoV-2 specificity of second-wave clones peaking day 37. Later expanders leaned toward CD4+, whereas clones contracting from day 15 to 85 were balanced CD4/CD8.

On this clonotype: As yet, its antigen is unknown.

Each CDR3 protein is one row after TCRdb ran MiXCR on the 5' RACE reads. Among 530,000 or so distinct CDR3 sequences, approximately 15% were seen once, and the ten largest hold less than 10%. The sample was PBMCs or a T cell subset sorted from them (not recorded which). The TCR was taken from an adult woman who had mild COVID-19 (a few samples of this study predate the infection). Cell type and time point are not known. V and J are TRBV5-1 and TRBJ2-7; D is perhaps TRBD1 or TRBD2 (5 bases each). CDR3 coding DNA: TGCGCCAGCAGCTTTGGGGGAGCGGCCTACGAGCAGTACTTC. Protein sequence: CASSFGGAAYEQYF. Based on the CDR3 plus reference TRBV5-1 and TRBJ2-7, the full variable domain is KAGVTQTPRYLIKTRGQQVTLSCSPISGHRSVSWYQQTPGQGLQFLFEYFSETQRNKGNFPGRFSGRQFSNSRSEMNVSTLELGDSALYLCASSFGGAAYEQYFGPGTRLTVT.